This T cell receptor beta chain was identified during a study of CD8 T cells in ankylosing spondylitis. There are 12 residues in the CDR3. In germline, CDR1 is SEHNR, CDR2 FQNEAQ (reference sequence). The ends were cut back, 3 bases at V and 3 bases at J, with 6 bases in the middle. Study results and caveats: Relatively scarce in peripheral blood, disease-linked clones were CD8+. Ankylosing spondylitis blood seemed to carry a telltale TCR beta motif made of under ten highly homologous variants.

As for this clonotype: The target antigen is unknown.

TCRdb re-analysed the 5' RACE reads in MiXCR, keeping a single row per CDR3 protein. This sample carries about 140,000 distinct CDR3 sequences, 30% to 40% of them seen once, and the ten largest clones take 6%. This TCR was recovered from a male donor with ankylosing spondylitis. The gene calls are TRBV7-9 and TRBJ2-7; D may be TRBD2 (5 bases). The sequenced sample was synovial fluid, either unsorted or a sorted T cell fraction (not recorded which). The CDR3 region has the DNA TGTGCCAGCAGCTTCGGGGACTACGAGCAGTACTTC. This translates into CASSFGDYEQYF.